A single sample is the source of the 18 T cell receptor beta chains below, sequenced in a study of post-analysis software for immune sequencing data. Regarding the study as a whole: Compared with controls, patients had more of 4 to 6 TRBV segments, including TRBV5-6, TRBV5-1 and TRBV20-1.

Antigens of these TCRs are unknown. TCR beta libraries were prepared from cDNA with unique molecular identifiers. TCRdb re-analysed the PCR reads in MiXCR, keeping a single row per CDR3 protein. The sample contains hundreds of thousands of distinct CDR3 sequences, around 27% of which appear only once. Sequencing was performed on blood. The receptors derive from a girl aged 10-17 years with multiple sclerosis.

As for this clonotype: Mismatch with germline at one junction end may stem from a read error. The chain carries TRBV7-9 and TRBJ1-2, with D maybe TRBD1 (5 bases). Germline V gives CDR1 SEHNR, CDR2 FQNEAQ (reference sequence). The CDR3 consists of 18 residues. The CDR3 DNA sequence: TGTGCCAGCGGCTTATCCTTCCGCACAGTCTACCAGGGCTATGGCTACACCTTC. It specifies CASGLSFRTVYQGYGYTF.

This clonotype was picked up a small number of times. V is TRBV20-1 and J is TRBJ2-7; 8 nucleotides match TRBD1. Per germline, CDR1 DFQATT and CDR2 SNEGSKA (reference sequence). The CDR3 contains 14 residues. Trimming cost V 5 bases and J 0 bases; bases outside gene matches: 6. CDR3 sequence (DNA): TGCAGTGCTCAGAGGACAGGGAGCTCCTACGAGCAGTACTTC. Protein product: CSAQRTGSSYEQYF.

This clonotype was detected ten times or more. The chain recombines TRBV29-1 with TRBJ2-3; D remains unclear. Germline CDR1 SQVTM, CDR2 ANQGSEA. V lost 6 bases and J lost 6, with 22 bases in between. The CDR3 sequence is 15 residues long. CDR3 nucleotides: TGCAGCGTCGCTCCTACGGCAAGCCTCGAGGATACGCAGTATTTT. Translated, it gives CSVAPTASLEDTQYF.

This clonotype has only one observation. The V gene is TRBV18, the J gene TRBJ2-3; 9 bases are a match to TRBD1. CDR1 KGHSH and CDR2 LQKENI come from the germline V gene. The CDR3 runs 16 residues. V was pared by 3 bases and J by 6 bases, with 10 bases of the junction left unmatched. The DNA of the CDR3 is TGTGCCAGCTCACCCTGGGACAGGGCTCAGGGGGATACGCAGTATTTT. Translated, it gives CASSPWDRAQGDTQYF. Complete variable domain (other parts from reference TRBV18 and TRBJ2-3): NAGVMQNPRHLVRRRGQEARLRCSPMKGHSHVYWYRQLPEEGLKFMVYLQKENIIDESGMPKERFSAEFPKEGPSILRIQQVVRGDSAAYFCASSPWDRAQGDTQYFGPGTRLTVL.

V usage is TRBV20-1 and J usage is TRBJ2-1, with a weak D call TRBD1 (6 bases). V dropped 2 bases and J dropped 8 bases, with 10 bases sitting between them. The V gene's germline CDR1 is DFQATT and CDR2 SNEGSKA (reference sequence). The CDR3 spans 12 residues. The chain's CDR3 is CSARTWTDEQFF. CDR3 in DNA: TGCAGTGCTAGAACGTGGACAGATGAGCAGTTCTTC.

Written as DNA, the CDR3 is TGCAGTGCGGAGCGGGTTCTCGGATCGAATGAGCAGTTCTTC. Its protein product is CSAERVLGSNEQFF. The V and J genes are TRBV20-1 and TRBJ2-1, with D possibly TRBD2 on 6 matching bases. V gave up 6 bases and J gave up 7 bases, with 19 bases separating them. The CDR3 loop spans 14 amino acids. Germline V gene sequence: CDR1 DFQATT, CDR2 SNEGSKA (reference sequence).

This clonotype was counted between two and nine times. The chain carries TRBV6-2 or TRBV6-3 and TRBJ1-1, with D possibly TRBD1 on 5 matching bases. Trimming took off 4 bases at V and 1 base at J, with 10 bases between the two ends. Germline V gives CDR1 MNHEY, CDR2 SVGEGT. This CDR3 has 14 residues. The CDR3: CASSSSDRNTEAFF. The DNA for the CDR3 is TGTGCCAGCAGTTCTTCCGACAGGAACACTGAAGCTTTCTTT.

The chain is built from TRBV20-1 and TRBJ2-5, with D possibly TRBD2 on 6 matching bases. The germline V gene has CDR1 DFQATT and CDR2 SNEGSKA (reference sequence). This CDR3 is 15 amino acids long. V lost 3 bases, J lost 2 bases, and 16 bases lay in between. CDR3: CSARFPGGEQETQYF. The CDR3, as DNA: TGCAGTGCTAGGTTCCCAGGCGGGGAGCAAGAGACCCAGTACTTC.

This chain connects TRBV10-3 to TRBJ2-2; D is possibly TRBD1 (5 bases). CDR1 and CDR2 from the germline V gene are ENHRY and SYGVKD. Trimming removed 10 bases from V and 3 bases from J, with 12 bases in between. The CDR3 spans 13 residues. For the CDR3, the DNA is TGTGCCACAGGGTCGGTAGACACCGGGGAGCTGTTTTTT. Translation: CATGSVDTGELFF.

This rearrangement joins TRBV7-2 to TRBJ2-1; maybe TRBD2 (5 bases). Trimming removed 5 bases at V and 9 bases at J, with 11 bases between. From germline, CDR1 is SGHTA and CDR2 FQGNSA. The CDR3 consists of 12 residues. This chain's CDR3 is CASSPYAGEQFF. In DNA form, the CDR3 reads TGTGCCAGCAGCCCATACGCGGGTGAGCAGTTCTTC.

This clonotype was seen a handful of times. CDR3 coding DNA: TGCGCCAGCAGCTTGGGTCAGGGTATGTCGGTGGAGACCCAGTACTTC. This gives the protein CASSLGQGMSVETQYF. The chain is built from TRBV5-1 and TRBJ2-5; possibly TRBD1 for D (5 bases). The CDR3 is 16 residues long. The V gene's germline CDR1 is SGHRS and CDR2 YFSETQ. The V end was cut by 0 bases, the J end by 5 bases, with 17 bases between.

This clonotype was seen a handful of times. The J gene is TRBJ2-1, the V gene TRBV4-2; 11 nucleotides match TRBD2. The V gene's germline CDR1 is LGHNA and CDR2 YNFKEQ. There are 13 residues in the CDR3. With 5 bases clipped from V and 10 bases from J, the junction kept 4 bases outside the gene matches. The CDR3 sequence: CASSTSGRREQFF. CDR3 nucleotide sequence: TGTGCCAGCAGCACTAGCGGGAGAAGAGAGCAGTTCTTC.

As regards this clonotype: Just one base apart from a much larger clone, this may be a read error. This CDR3 is CVSRLGQGTYEQYF. The CDR3 DNA is TGTGTCAGCCGACTGGGACAGGGGACCTACGAGCAGTACTTC. V is TRBV6-5 and J is TRBJ2-7, with 10 bases that match TRBD1. The germline V gene encodes CDR1 MNHEY and CDR2 SVGAGI. The CDR3 runs 14 residues.

The sample holds a few counts of this clonotype. The chain employs TRBV19 and TRBJ2-7; D remains unclear. Germline V lookup: CDR1 LNHDA, CDR2 SQIVND (reference sequence). This CDR3 region has 12 residues. The V end was cut by 4 bases, the J end by 3 bases, with 7 bases between. The CDR3 DNA reads TGTGCCAGTAGTACCCGGTACTACGAGCAGTACTTC. Protein: CASSTRYYEQYF.

The V and J genes are TRBV5-1 and TRBJ2-6; 8 bases are a match to TRBD1. The CDR3 sequence is 20 residues long. CDR1 and CDR2 (germline): SGHRS, YFSETQ. V lost 2 bases, J lost 1 base, and 14 bases stayed unmatched. The CDR3 DNA is TGCGCCAGCAGCTTCTATTCCGGGACAGGTTCTCCGTCTGGGGCCAACGTCCTGACTTTC. Its protein product is CASSFYSGTGSPSGANVLTF.

The chain recombines TRBV5-1 with TRBJ2-4, with 9 positions matching TRBD1. CDR1 and CDR2 from the germline V gene are SGHRS and YFSETQ. This CDR3 is 17 amino acids long. V gave up 0 bases and J gave up 0 bases; unmatched junction bases: 4. The CDR3: CASSLGGQGLAKNIQYF. The CDR3 DNA sequence: TGCGCCAGCAGCTTGGGTGGACAGGGGCTAGCCAAAAACATTCAGTACTTC.

The sample holds many counts of this clonotype. This chain links TRBV3-1 with TRBJ2-5; 10 bases align to TRBD1. The germline V gene encodes CDR1 LGHDT and CDR2 YNNKEL (reference sequence). V was pared by 1 base and J by 4 bases, with 0 bases of the junction left unmatched. The CDR3 has 14 residues. CDR3 loop: CASSQGDRGETQYF. In DNA, the CDR3 is TGTGCCAGCAGCCAAGGGGACAGGGGAGAGACCCAGTACTTC.

Only a few counts were recorded for this clonotype. The chain has TRBV5-1 and TRBJ1-1, with D unclear. V lost 6 bases, J lost 0 bases, and 12 bases lay in between. This CDR3 spans 14 amino acids. Germline V lookup: CDR1 SGHRS, CDR2 YFSETQ. CDR3 nucleotides: TGCGCCAGCACCTTCGACGCTCTGAACACTGAAGCTTTCTTT. It translates to CASTFDALNTEAFF.